The 24 T cell receptor beta chains given below trace back to one sample, sequenced in a study of CD8+ T cells in alopecia areata (dated by TCRdb to between 2018 and 2020). Library preparation employed the immunoSEQ multiplex PCR assay. RNA was extracted from all samples and reverse transcribed into cDNA, which served as template for TCR sequencing. Entries here come from immuneACCESS through TCRdb and include only in-frame sequences with V and J called. Some clones fail to appear in such tables; in the studies checked, an unresolved V gene covers under half of the shortfall, and the cause of the remainder is unknown. The table puts under 350,000 clones in this sample, none counted just once. Roughly 1.2% of the sample lies in the top ten. Pooled mouse cutaneous lymph node cells were stained for CD4, CD8alpha, NKG2D, NKG2ACE and other markers, then sorted on a BD Influx. Material for sequencing was CD4+ T cells sorted from a lymph node. These receptors originate from a C3H/HeJ mouse with alopecia areata. Mice of this line possess the MHC haplotype H2-k.

This clone was counted only a few times. All gene names here are mouse names. The read ends 4 residues early relative to the CDR3; the germline J gene fills the gap. V and J are TRBV5 and TRBJ2-3, with 14 nucleotides matching TRBD2. V lost 5 bases to trimming and J lost 1 base; unmatched junction nucleotides: 5. Germline lookup yields CDR1 LGHNA and CDR2 YNLKQL (reference sequence). The CDR3 length is 17 residues. The CDR3 is CASSNRDWGGGAETLYF. Partial CDR3 DNA: TGTGCCAGCAGCAACCGGGACTGGGGGGGCGGTGCAGAA.

This clone was counted between two and nine times. The genes are named according to mouse. The read ends 4 residues before the CDR3 terminus; that terminus is restored from the germline J gene. The chain links TRBV5 to TRBJ2-2; TRBD2 matches at 8 bases. V trimming: 1 base; J trimming: 6 bases; junction bases outside the gene matches: 1. Germline V gene sequence: CDR1 LGHNA, CDR2 YNLKQL (reference sequence). This CDR3 has 14 residues. The DNA read from the CDR3 is TGTGCCAGCAGCCAAGGGACTGGGCCCGGG. Translation gives CASSQGTGPG. The whole CDR3 reads CASSQGTGPGQLYF.

This clone was observed a few times. Here the gene names and germline are mouse. The missing CDR3 end, 4 residues past where the read stops, is filled in from the germline J gene. This chain uses TRBV1 with TRBJ2-5; 11 bases match TRBD2. Looked up from germline, CDR1 is NSQYPW and CDR2 is LRSPGD (reference sequence). The trim removed 6 bases at V and 3 bases at J, leaving 5 bases unmatched. This CDR3 has 15 residues. The CDR3 sequence: CTCRGGTGGQDTQYF. The CDR3 bases that were read are TGCACCTGCAGAGGAGGGACTGGGGGTCAAGAC.

The table lists this clone with a few counts. Gene names denote mouse genes. The read comes to an end 4 residues before the CDR3 does, leaving the germline J gene to fill in the end. The V call is TRBV5, the J call TRBJ2-1, with 8 bases matching TRBD2. Germline V lookup: CDR1 LGHNA, CDR2 YNLKQL (reference sequence). This CDR3 contains 15 residues. J gave up 0 bases and V 6 bases, and 4 bases lay outside the gene matches. The CDR3 here is CASRTLGDNYAEQFF. CDR3 bases read: TGTGCCAGCAGAACACTGGGGGATAACTATGCT.

This clone appeared a few times. Germline and genes here are mouse. The read ends 4 residues before the CDR3 terminus; that terminus is restored from the germline J gene. J is TRBJ2-1 and V is TRBV5; 11 bases align to TRBD2. The germline gives CDR1 LGHNA, CDR2 YNLKQL (reference sequence). V was pared by 1 base and J by 4 bases, with 0 bases of the junction left unmatched. The CDR3 is 15 residues long. CDR3 DNA (partial): TGTGCCAGCAGCCAAGGGGACTGGGGGTATGCT. Encoded protein: CASSQGDWGYA. The entire CDR3 sequence reads CASSQGDWGYAEQFF.

This clone was picked up a small number of times. Any gene name here is a mouse gene name. The read stops 4 residues short of the end of the CDR3; the missing end is completed from the germline J gene. This chain uses TRBV14 with TRBJ1-2; D might be TRBD1 (6 bases). Looked up from germline, CDR1 is SGHDT and CDR2 is FRDEAV. V gave up 2 bases and J gave up 0 bases, with 11 bases separating them. This CDR3 has 15 amino acids. The CDR3 loop reads CASSLGGGANSDYTF. The covered CDR3 bases are TGTGCCAGCAGTTTGGGAGGGGGGGCAAACTCC.

This clone was seen ten or more times. Mouse gene names and germline throughout. The sequenced fragment ends 4 residues before the CDR3 boundary, so the rest is inferred from the germline J gene. Additional DNA sequences in this sample encode the identical CDR3. This chain links TRBV1 with TRBJ1-1, with 7 bases fitting TRBD1. The CDR3 is 13 amino acids. V was pared by 4 bases and J by 3 bases, with 2 bases of the junction left unmatched. From germline, CDR1 is NSQYPW and CDR2 LRSPGD (reference sequence). CDR3 loop: CTCSDRGDTEVFF. CDR3 DNA, as far as it was read: TGCACCTGCAGTGACAGGGGTGACACA.

This clone has more than one count but fewer than ten. Here the gene names and germline are mouse. The CDR3 end lies 4 residues beyond the end of the read and is filled in from the germline J gene. This chain uses TRBV19 with TRBJ2-2, with 7 bases lining up with TRBD2. The CDR3 totals 15 residues. V lost 5 bases and J lost 0; bases outside the gene matches: 4. Germline CDR1 is FNHDT and CDR2 is SITEND (reference sequence). CDR3 DNA (partial): TGTGCCAGCAGGCCTGGGGGAACAAACACCGGG. It yields the protein CASRPGGTNTG. The full-length CDR3 reads as CASRPGGTNTGQLYF.

On this clone itself: Gene labels here are mouse ones. Sequencing ends 4 residues short of the CDR3 end; the germline J gene provides the rest. Other DNA sequences within the sample encode an identical CDR3. The chain couples TRBV13-3 to TRBJ2-3, with 9 bases matching TRBD2. Per germline, CDR1 NNHDY and CDR2 SYVADS. This CDR3 contains 16 residues. The V and J ends lost 1 base and 0 bases, in that order; junction bases with no gene match: 3. Partial CDR3 DNA: TGTGCCAGCAGTGATCGACTGGGGGCTAGTGCAGAA. Protein product: CASSDRLGASAE. The CDR3 in its entirety is CASSDRLGASAETLYF.

For this clone: Gene names denote mouse genes. Read data end 4 residues before the CDR3 end; the end is taken from the germline J gene. The V and J genes are TRBV13-1 and TRBJ2-3; TRBD2 aligns across 8 bases. This CDR3 region has 17 residues. Germline V gene data show CDR1 as NSHNY and CDR2 as SYGAGN. Unmatched junction bases numbered 6, after V lost 0 bases and J lost 0 bases. CDR3 bases read: TGTGCCAGCAGTGATGTCGGGACTGGTCCTAGTGCAGAA. This encodes CASSDVGTGPSAE. The CDR3 in full is CASSDVGTGPSAETLYF.

With regard to this clone: The germline and genes are mouse ones. The read halts 4 residues ahead of the CDR3 end, with the missing end drawn from the germline J gene. This chain uses TRBV13-1 with TRBJ2-1; 9 bases are shared with TRBD1. Germline V gene data show CDR1 as NSHNY and CDR2 as SYGAGN. The J segment lost 6 bases and the V segment lost 3 bases, leaving 10 bases of the junction unmatched. The length of the CDR3 is 16 residues. CDR3 amino acids: CASSVSPGQGGAEQFF. The covered CDR3 bases are TGTGCCAGCAGTGTGAGCCCGGGACAGGGTGGTGCT.

There are a few counts of this clone. A much larger clone differs from this one at a single base, so this may be a read error. Gene names refer to mouse genes. The DNA ends 4 residues before the CDR3 does, and the rest of the CDR3 is filled in from the germline J gene. Distinct nucleotide sequences in the sample also encode this CDR3. The chain carries TRBV5 and TRBJ1-2; TRBD1 agrees at 10 bases. The V and J ends lost 0 bases and 3 bases, in that order; junction bases with no gene match: 1. The germline V gene encodes CDR1 LGHNA and CDR2 YNLKQL (reference sequence). The CDR3 contains 15 residues. The DNA read from the CDR3 is TGTGCCAGCAGCCAAGACGGGACAGGGGACTCC. As protein: CASSQDGTGDS. The complete CDR3 sequence is CASSQDGTGDSDYTF.

This clone showed up many times. Gene names are the mouse ones. The read ends 4 residues early relative to the CDR3; the germline J gene fills the gap. The chain employs TRBV19 and TRBJ2-7; 8 positions match TRBD1. The CDR3 consists of 12 residues. The germline V gene has CDR1 FNHDT and CDR2 SITEND (reference sequence). The CDR3 bases that were read are TGTGCCAGCAGTCAGGACAGGGAT. Protein product: CASSQDRD. The complete CDR3 protein is CASSQDRDEQYF. Using reference TRBV19 and TRBJ2-7 for the parts outside the CDR3, the full variable domain is GGIITQTPKFLIGQEGQKLTLKCQQNFNHDTMYWYRQDSGKGLRLIYYSITENDLQKGDLSEGYDASREKKSSFSLTVTSAQKNEMAVFLCASSQDRDEQYFGPGTRLTVL.

As for this clone: The genes and germline here are from mouse. The read ends 3 residues early relative to the CDR3; the germline J gene fills the gap. V and J are TRBV13-1 and TRBJ1-6; D perhaps matches TRBD1 (6 bases). TRBJ1-6 is an open reading frame, and its role is uncertain. With 3 bases removed from V and 7 bases from J, the gap between germline ends came to 11 bases. The CDR3 sequence is 14 residues long. Germline V gene data show CDR1 as NSHNY and CDR2 as SYGAGN. The CDR3 bases that were read are TGTGCCAGCAGTGGCTCTGGACAGAATTCGCCC. It yields the protein CASSGSGQNSP. The full CDR3 protein is CASSGSGQNSPLYF.

In regard to this clone: Mouse gene names apply. From the germline J gene comes the end of the CDR3, since the read stops 4 residues before it. This sequence joins TRBV19 and TRBJ1-2; a weak D match, TRBD1 (5 bases). The CDR3 is 12 residues long. The germline V gene has CDR1 FNHDT and CDR2 SITEND (reference sequence). This chain's CDR3 is CASSMRGPDYTF. The part of the CDR3 DNA that was read is TGTGCCAGCAGTATGAGGGGTCCC.

As to this clone: The genes and germline here are from mouse. With the read ending 4 residues before the CDR3 end, the germline J gene is used to fill in that end. J is TRBJ1-2 and V is TRBV13-2, with a weak D call TRBD1 (5 bases). The V end lost 5 bases, the J end lost 0 bases, and 8 bases lay between the germline ends. CDR3 size: 13 residues. Germline V gene sequence: CDR1 NNHNN, CDR2 SYGAGS (reference sequence). The sequenced CDR3 bases are TGTGCCAGCGGGGACAAAACAAACTCC. Translated, it gives CASGDKTNS. The CDR3, in full, reads CASGDKTNSDYTF.

This clone was detected ten times or more. Mouse gene names and germline throughout. The sequence runs out 4 residues before the end of the CDR3; the remainder is reconstructed from the germline J gene. The rearrangement uses TRBV14 and TRBJ2-1, with 7 bases that match TRBD1. V shed 5 bases, J shed 2 bases, and the junction held 1 base outside the gene matches. This CDR3 is built from 13 residues. Germline V gives CDR1 SGHDT, CDR2 FRDEAV. The CDR3 region is CASRTGHYAEQFF. The part of the CDR3 DNA that was read is TGTGCCAGCAGGACAGGGCACTATGCT.

Turning to this clone: Gene names follow the mouse nomenclature. The CDR3 is cut off 4 residues early in the read; its end comes from the germline J gene. This sequence joins TRBV5 and TRBJ1-1; D is unresolved. Germline V gene sequence: CDR1 LGHNA, CDR2 YNLKQL (reference sequence). CDR3 length equals 14 residues. V was cut by 1 base and J by 2 bases, with 8 bases left in between. The sequenced part of the CDR3 DNA is TGTGCCAGCAGCCAAGTTCACATTAACACA. It yields the protein CASSQVHINT. The entire CDR3 is CASSQVHINTEVFF.

This clone was counted a few times. Mouse names are used for the genes. The CDR3 DNA, read in part, is TGTGCCAGCAGTGCAGACACTAGTGCAGAA. Amino acids: CASSADTSAE. The full CDR3 is CASSADTSAETLYF. V is TRBV13-1 and J is TRBJ2-3; no reliable D call. Sequencing ends 4 residues short of the CDR3 end; the germline J gene provides the rest. Germline values: CDR1 NSHNY, CDR2 SYGAGN. The V gene lost 3 bases and the J gene lost 0 bases, with 8 bases spanning the gap. The CDR3 has 14 amino acids.

This clone has only a few counts. The gene symbols are mouse symbols. The CDR3 extends 3 residues past the end of the read, so its final part is completed from the germline J gene. The V call is TRBV19, the J call TRBJ1-6; D possibly corresponds to TRBD1 (6 bases). TRBJ1-6 is an open reading frame whose function is uncertain. This CDR3 contains 14 residues. From germline, CDR1 is FNHDT and CDR2 SITEND (reference sequence). V was trimmed by 4 bases and J by 4 bases, leaving 9 bases between them. The CDR3 DNA, read in part, is TGTGCCAGCAGTCCCAGGGGTTATAATTCGCCC. It translates to CASSPRGYNSP. Given in full, the CDR3 is CASSPRGYNSPLYF.

Note on this clone: Gene labels here are mouse ones. The read ends 4 residues early relative to the CDR3; the germline J gene fills the gap. This chain joins TRBV1 and TRBJ1-1; 7 nucleotides agree with TRBD1. Per germline, CDR1 NSQYPW and CDR2 LRSPGD (reference sequence). The CDR3 loop spans 14 amino acids. CDR3 bases read: TGCACCTGCAGTGCAGATGGAGGGACAGTA. This gives the protein CTCSADGGTV. The full-length CDR3 reads as CTCSADGGTVEVFF.

This clone was recorded a few times. Germline and genes here are mouse. The missing CDR3 end, 4 residues past where the read stops, is filled in from the germline J gene. The chain recombines TRBV19 with TRBJ2-5, with TRBD2 matching over 10 bases. The CDR3 length is 15 residues. Germline CDR1 and CDR2: FNHDT and SITEND (reference sequence). The CDR3 reads CASSIVGTGADTQYF. The CDR3 bases that were read are TGTGCCAGCAGTATAGTAGGGACTGGGGCAGAC. The variable domain in full, with the rest retrieved from reference TRBV19 and TRBJ2-5, is GGIITQTPKFLIGQEGQKLTLKCQQNFNHDTMYWYRQDSGKGLRLIYYSITENDLQKGDLSEGYDASREKKSSFSLTVTSAQKNEMAVFLCASSIVGTGADTQYFGPGTRLLVL.

The sample holds many counts of this clone. The genes and germline here are from mouse. The read finishes 4 residues shy of the CDR3 end, and the germline J gene is used to complete it. V is TRBV17 and J is TRBJ2-3, with 11 bases matching TRBD2. The CDR3 covers 17 residues. V lost 0 bases to trimming and J lost 0 bases; unmatched junction nucleotides: 2. Germline V gene lookup returns CDR1 MNHDT and CDR2 YYDKIL. CDR3 bases read: TGTGCTAGCAGTAGAGATGGACTGGGGGGAAGTGCAGAA. Amino acids: CASSRDGLGGSAE. The whole CDR3 is CASSRDGLGGSAETLYF. Variable domain in full (rest from reference TRBV17 and TRBJ2-3): DTTVKQNPRYKLARVGKPVNLICSQTMNHDTMYWYQKKPNQAPKLLLFYYDKILNREADTFEKFQSSRPNNSFCSLYIGSAGLEYSAMYLCASSRDGLGGSAETLYFGSGTRLTVL.

As concerns this clone: The germline and genes are mouse ones. The missing CDR3 end, 4 residues past where the read stops, is filled in from the germline J gene. Other DNA sequences in the same sample also yield this CDR3. The chain has TRBV13-2 and TRBJ2-3; 7 nucleotides align to TRBD2. The CDR3 totals 15 residues. The V segment lost 3 bases and the J segment 0 bases; nucleotides outside the gene matches: 4. Looked up from germline, CDR1 is NNHNN and CDR2 is SYGAGS (reference sequence). This CDR3 is CASGGTGTSAETLYF. Partial CDR3 DNA: TGTGCCAGCGGTGGGACTGGAACTAGTGCAGAA.